This TCR beta chain appears in the sequencing data of a study of metastatic and nonmetastatic thyroid tumors. Study-level background: Thyroid patients, malignant and benign, had repertoires compared across blood and tumor or nodule tissue.

Deletions cut 2 bases from V and 1 base from J, with 7 bases between. In germline, CDR1 is MNHEY, CDR2 SMNVEV (reference sequence). The CDR3 loop spans 14 amino acids. Thyroid surgery was performed in patients who had received no treatment beforehand. TCRdb recomputed clones from the PCR reads via MiXCR. Of tens of thousands of clones in the sample, less than 15% were seen once. The sample consisted of blood. This rearrangement joins TRBV27 to TRBJ2-3; no definite D call. This receptor was taken from a male donor with papillary thyroid cancer or a benign thyroid nodule (not recorded which). Some clones in this sample may be carry-over from other donors' samples. The CDR3 coding sequence is TGTGCCAGCAGTTTACACAAAGGCACAGATACGCAGTATTTT. This sequence encodes CASSLHKGTDTQYF.